This paragraph reports one T cell receptor gamma chain. It differs at one base from a far larger clone, so likely a read error. This CDR3 has 11 amino acids. The V gene's germline CDR1 is GITISATS and CDR2 ISYDGTV (reference sequence). This specimen comes from a study of gamma-delta chains in newborns, infants, children. Overall study context: Innate gammadelta T cells reportedly expand polyclonally right after birth, driven by microbial exposure, per the title.

TCRdb used CATT to re-call clones from the reads. The repertoire holds about 420 gamma-chain clones, under 35% seen once, with around 33% in the top ten. The sequenced sample was blood. This sequence originates from a child who was a newborn, infant or young child, either healthy, febrile or measles-vaccinated (not recorded which). The rearrangement joins TRGV9 to TRGJ1 or TRGJ2. The CDR3 spells CALREGHKKLF. DNA for the CDR3: TGTGCCTTGCGGGAGGGCCATAAGAAACTCTTT.